This TCR beta chain was identified during a study of T cell responses to AZD1222 COVID-19 vaccine. Produced via immunoSEQ multiplex PCR; TCRdb's table is partial and in-frame only. The data show under 95,000 clones, roughly 85% seen once. The CDR3 has 13 residues. V was shortened by 2 bases and J by 5 bases, with 7 bases between the two germline ends. Germline V CDR1 and CDR2: SGHRS, YFSETQ. The TCR was taken from an adult who received the AZD1222 COVID-19 vaccine. The source material was peripheral blood, sampled 28 days after the second AZD1222 dose. This rearrangement joins TRBV5-1 to TRBJ2-2; D call uncertain. The CDR3 sequence is CASSFVPTGELFF. CDR3 bases: TGCGCCAGCAGCTTTGTACCTACCGGGGAGCTGTTTTTT.